The present entry profiles one T cell receptor (beta chain) with its context. What it binds is not known. Using the 5' RACE reads, TCRdb records one entry per CDR3 protein without DNA. This specimen shows over 110,000 distinct CDR3 sequences; the ten leading clones hold 2.4%. Each donor gave roughly 2.5 ml of peripheral blood. Per the germline V gene, CDR1 is LGHDT and CDR2 is YNNKEL (reference sequence). The CDR3 has 14 amino acids. This entry comes from a study of monozygotic twins with inflammatory bowel disease. Study conclusions and caveats: Healthy twins shared more clonotypes with others than IBD patients, most markedly active ones.

The chain is built from TRBV3-1 and TRBJ2-2; TCRdb's D gene call, TRBD1, goes unchecked for lack of DNA. The clonotype comes from a human donor with ulcerative colitis or Crohn's disease, or a healthy co-twin of an affected twin (not recorded which). The sequenced sample consisted of blood. This CDR3 is CASSQESGAGELFF.